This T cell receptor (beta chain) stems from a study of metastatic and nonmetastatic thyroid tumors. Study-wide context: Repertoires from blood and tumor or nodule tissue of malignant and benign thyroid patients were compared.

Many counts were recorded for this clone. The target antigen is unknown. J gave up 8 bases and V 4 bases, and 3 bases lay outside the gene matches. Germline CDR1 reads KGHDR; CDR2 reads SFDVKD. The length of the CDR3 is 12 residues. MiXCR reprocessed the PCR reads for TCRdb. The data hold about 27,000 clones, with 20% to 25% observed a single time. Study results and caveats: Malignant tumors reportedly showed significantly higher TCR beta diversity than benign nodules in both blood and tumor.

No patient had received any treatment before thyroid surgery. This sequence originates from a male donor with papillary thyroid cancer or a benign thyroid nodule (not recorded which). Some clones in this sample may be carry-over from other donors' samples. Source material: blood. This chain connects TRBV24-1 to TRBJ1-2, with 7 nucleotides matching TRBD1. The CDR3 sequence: CATSEMDRGYTF. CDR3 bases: TGTGCCACCAGTGAAATGGACAGGGGCTACACCTTC.